A selection of T cell receptor beta chains follows, all from one sample in a study of Graves' ophthalmopathy and Graves' hyperthyroidism. Each CDR3 protein gets one entry after TCRdb re-called the multiplex PCR reads with MiXCR. The sample has roughly 500,000 distinct CDR3 sequences; approximately 15% are singletons. Sequenced input: blood. These receptors were taken from a woman under 40 with Graves' ophthalmopathy. Both conserved end residues are part of each CDR3. A D gene is named only where the DNA matches it firmly. Size values are once, few and many counts, or a class for expanded clones, and some rows have none.

V gene: TRBV12-3/TRBV12-4
clone size: many
J gene: TRBJ1-2
D gene: NA
CDR3 DNA: TGTGCCAGCAGTCTCGGCGCCGAACAGGCAATCTATGGCTACACCTTC
CDR3 protein: CASSLGAEQAIYGYTF

V gene: TRBV12-3/TRBV12-4
clone size: many
J gene: TRBJ2-2
D gene: NA
CDR3 DNA: TGTGCCAGCAGCCAGGGGACCGGGGAGCTGTTTTTT
CDR3 protein: CASSQGTGELFF

V gene: TRBV24-1
clone size: few
J gene: TRBJ2-5
D gene: TRBD1
CDR3 DNA: TGTGCCACCAGTGATACCAGACAGGGTCAAGAGACCCAGTACTTC
CDR3 protein: CATSDTRQGQETQYF

V gene: TRBV6-1
clone size: many
J gene: TRBJ2-2
D gene: NA
CDR3 DNA: TGTGCCAGCAGTGAATCCCTCGGGGGAGGGAACACCGGGGAGCTGTTTTTT
CDR3 protein: CASSESLGGGNTGELFF

V gene: TRBV20-1
clone size: many
J gene: TRBJ2-7
D gene: TRBD1
CDR3 DNA: TGCAGTGCTGCGACAGGGCCCTACGAGCAGTACTTC
CDR3 protein: CSAATGPYEQYF

V gene: TRBV6-5
clone size: NA
J gene: TRBJ2-7
D gene: TRBD2
CDR3 DNA: TGTGCCAGCAGTTTTATTCGGACTAGTGTGAGTCCCGAGCAGTACTTC
CDR3 protein: CASSFIRTSVSPEQYF

V gene: TRBV6-1
clone size: many
J gene: TRBJ1-1
D gene: NA
CDR3 DNA: TGTGCCAGCAGCAGACAAGTTCTGAACACTGAAGCTTTCTTT
CDR3 protein: CASSRQVLNTEAFF

V gene: TRBV6-1
clone size: many
J gene: TRBJ1-2
D gene: NA
CDR3 DNA: TGTGCCAGCAAGGTACAGATCTATGGCTACACCTTC
CDR3 protein: CASKVQIYGYTF

V gene: TRBV9
clone size: many
J gene: TRBJ1-1
D gene: NA
CDR3 DNA: TGTGCCAGCAGCGTAACTACGAGGGTCACTGAAGCTTTCTTT
CDR3 protein: CASSVTTRVTEAFF

V gene: TRBV5-6
clone size: few
J gene: TRBJ2-4
D gene: NA
CDR3 DNA: TGTGCCAGCAGCAAGGGACGCATTCAGTACTTC
CDR3 protein: CASSKGRIQYF

V gene: TRBV6-1
clone size: many
J gene: TRBJ1-1
D gene: NA
CDR3 DNA: TGTGCCAGCAGTGTGAAGGCGGTATCTGAAGCTTTCTTT
CDR3 protein: CASSVKAVSEAFF

V gene: TRBV27
clone size: many
J gene: TRBJ1-2
D gene: TRBD1
CDR3 DNA: TGTGCCAGCAGTTTTGAAGGGGGCGGCTATGGCTACACCTTC
CDR3 protein: CASSFEGGGYGYTF

V gene: TRBV29-1
clone size: many
J gene: TRBJ1-1
D gene: NA
CDR3 DNA: TGCAGCGTTGAATCGTACACTGAAGCTTTCTTT
CDR3 protein: CSVESYTEAFF

V gene: TRBV2
clone size: NA
J gene: TRBJ1-1
D gene: TRBD1
CDR3 DNA: TGTGCCAGCAGTAAGACAGGGGGCGAGAACACTGAAGCTTTCTTT
CDR3 protein: CASSKTGGENTEAFF

V gene: TRBV6-2/TRBV6-3
clone size: NA
J gene: TRBJ1-1
D gene: TRBD1
CDR3 DNA: TGTGCCAGCAGTTACCCGGGACAGGGCGGGAAGGGGACTGAAGCTTTCTTT
CDR3 protein: CASSYPGQGGKGTEAFF

V gene: TRBV9
clone size: many
J gene: TRBJ1-2
D gene: NA
CDR3 DNA: TGTGCCAGCAGCATCAGGTCACTTGGGGGTGGCTACACCTTC
CDR3 protein: CASSIRSLGGGYTF

V gene: TRBV11-2
clone size: NA
J gene: TRBJ1-6
D gene: TRBD1
CDR3 DNA: TGTGCCAGCAGGTCAACTACAGGGGGCAATTCACCCCTCCACTTT
CDR3 protein: CASRSTTGGNSPLHF

V gene: TRBV12-3/TRBV12-4
clone size: many
J gene: TRBJ1-1
D gene: NA
CDR3 DNA: TGTGCCAGCACCCCCGAGTCCCACAGCAACACTGAAGCTTTCTTT
CDR3 protein: CASTPESHSNTEAFF

V gene: TRBV6-5
clone size: many
J gene: TRBJ1-5
D gene: NA
CDR3 DNA: TGTGCCAGCAGTTCGGGGGGCGCGAGCAATCAGCCCCAGCATTTT
CDR3 protein: CASSSGGASNQPQHF

V gene: TRBV6-2/TRBV6-3
clone size: many
J gene: TRBJ1-3
D gene: NA
CDR3 DNA: TGTGCCAGCAGCCCCGACCTCCCCCTCGAACACCGCTCTGGAAACACCATATATTTT
CDR3 protein: CASSPDLPLEHRSGNTIYF

V gene: TRBV28
clone size: many
J gene: TRBJ2-5
D gene: NA
CDR3 DNA: TGTGCCAGCAGCCCCACATACAGGGAGACCCAGTACTTC
CDR3 protein: CASSPTYRETQYF

V gene: TRBV11-1
clone size: many
J gene: TRBJ2-2
D gene: NA
CDR3 DNA: TGTGCCAGCAGCCCCACCGGAACAGCGAACACCGGGGAGCTGTTTTTT
CDR3 protein: CASSPTGTANTGELFF